The clone carrying this T cell receptor beta chain appeared a few times. CDR1 SGHAT and CDR2 FQNNGV come from the germline V gene. V was clipped by 7 bases and J by 4 bases, with 19 bases between them. This CDR3 spans 15 amino acids. TCRdb reanalysed the 5' RACE reads using MiXCR and keeps one entry per CDR3 protein. This sample carries fewer than 90,000 distinct CDR3 sequences, around 14% of them seen once, and the ten largest clones take around 29%. These data originate in a study of T-cell memory formation after mild COVID-19. The clonotype comes from an adult woman who had mild COVID-19 (a few samples of this study predate the infection). Cell type and time point are not known. The chain combines TRBV11-2 with TRBJ2-5, with D tentatively TRBD2 (7 bases). Sequenced: PBMCs or a T cell subset sorted from them (not recorded which). The CDR3 nucleotides are TGTGCCAGCACCGGGGGGCAGGGCGTTCGAGAGACCCAGTACTTC. Protein: CASTGGQGVRETQYF.